These T cell receptor beta chains were read from a single sample in a study of OX40 agonist ivuxolimab in advanced cancers. Profiled with immunoSEQ multiplex PCR; TCRdb holds only in-frame clones, not every one. The table has about 54,000 clones, 75% to 95% seen once. The sample consisted of CD4+ or CD8+ T cells sorted from blood, taken in a trial of the OX40 agonist ivuxolimab. All receptors derive from an adult with an advanced solid tumor such as melanoma, head and neck, liver or kidney cancer. Both conserved end residues are part of each CDR3. Fields, in order: V gene, CDR3 length, CDR3 protein.

>TRBV27|14
CASSLDRRGTEAFF
>TRBV4-2|15
CASSQEGQVHTEAFF
>TRBV2|14
CASRRFDSPYEQYF
>TRBV23-1|15
CASSETGGSSDEQFF
>TRBV6-6|14
CASSSRESNQPQHF
>TRBV21-1|15
CASSPGTSEVGELFF
>TRBV7-9|16
CASSPPGPSGTGELFF
>TRBV21-1|17
CASSKILADLSSYEQYF
>TRBV7-6|20
CASSLVPGTGDPSGANVLTF
>TRBV11-2|15
CASSRDRGPGGELFF
>TRBV28|15
CASSLLASGIYEQYF
>TRBV9|15
CASSVGDGFTYEQYF
>TRBV1|14
CTSSQDREGTEAFF
>TRBV29-1|18
CSVPTGLAGGSSYNEQFF
>TRBV10-3|16
CAISVMGQGVEETQYF
>TRBV9|16
CASSAGQTSRNYEQYF
>TRBV19|13
CASSTSVRNEQFF
>TRBV19|16
CASSFTSGGLYNEQFF
>TRBV19|16
CASSIEAGANNQPQHF
>TRBV7-9|14
CASSFWTGEETQYF
>TRBV9|14
CASSVEGHYNEQFF
>TRBV13|14
CASSLGAGDQPQHF
>TRBV29-1|13
CSVDRGPGQPQHF
>TRBV13|13
CASSPPSYNEQFF
>TRBV27|13
CASSLGGTYEQYF
>TRBV27|14
CATSSISGGYEQYF
>TRBV7-9|13
CASSLESDEKLFF
>TRBV7-9|13
CASIQPTDTEAFF
>TRBV5-1|17
CASSLGGTSGTQETQYF
>TRBV4-3|14
CASSQGTGTPTLHF
>TRBV27|13
CASSLSESYEQYF
>TRBV5-5|16
CASSLAGGASLDEQYF
>TRBV19|14
CASSIGLLSAEAFF
>TRBV5-1|15
CASSGLTESGNTIYF
>TRBV27|14
CASLGTPAADTQYF
>TRBV5-1|12
CASSSTSNEQFF
>TRBV6-5|14
CASSPGPKNYGYTF
>TRBV5-1|14
CASSFWMEAGELFF
>TRBV5-4|15
CASSLRGEGTGELFF
>TRBV11-2|14
CASSYPGTAYEQYF
>TRBV4-2|16
CASSPDSLISNTEAFF
>TRBV4-3|16
CASSQGTGGIRETQYF
>TRBV27|15
CASSSLFRDSYEQYF
>TRBV5-6|16
CASSLAYQGEKYEQYF
>TRBV28|13
CASSLGSSYEQYF
>TRBV6-5|14
CASSYSLGYNEQFF
>TRBV6-1|15
CASSEWKAGPYEQYF
>TRBV25-1|17
CASSEGIVRESPYEQYF
>TRBV27|15
CATNPDRSFYNEQFF